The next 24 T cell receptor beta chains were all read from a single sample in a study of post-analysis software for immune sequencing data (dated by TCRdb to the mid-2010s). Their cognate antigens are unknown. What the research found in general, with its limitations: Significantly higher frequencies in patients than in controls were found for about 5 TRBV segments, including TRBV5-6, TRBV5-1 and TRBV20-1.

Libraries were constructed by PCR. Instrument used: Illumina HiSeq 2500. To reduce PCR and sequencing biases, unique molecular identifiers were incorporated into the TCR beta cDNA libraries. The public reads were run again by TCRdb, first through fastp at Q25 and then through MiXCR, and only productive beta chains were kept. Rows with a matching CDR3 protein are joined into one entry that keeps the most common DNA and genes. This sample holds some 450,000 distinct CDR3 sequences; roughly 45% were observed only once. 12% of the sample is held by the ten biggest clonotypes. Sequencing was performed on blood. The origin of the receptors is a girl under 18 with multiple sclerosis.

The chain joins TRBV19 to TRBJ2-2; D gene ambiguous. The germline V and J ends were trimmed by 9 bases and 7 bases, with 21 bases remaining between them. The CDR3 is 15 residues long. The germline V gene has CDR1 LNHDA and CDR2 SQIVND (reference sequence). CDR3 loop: CASTETPGAGGELFF. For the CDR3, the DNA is TGTGCCAGCACGGAGACCCCTGGCGCCGGCGGGGAGCTGTTTTTT.

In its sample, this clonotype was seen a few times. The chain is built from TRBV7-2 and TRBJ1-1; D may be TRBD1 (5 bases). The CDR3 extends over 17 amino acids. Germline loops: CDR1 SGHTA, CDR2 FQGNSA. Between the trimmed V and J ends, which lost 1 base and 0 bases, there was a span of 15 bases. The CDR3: CASSLGGGTLLNTEAFF. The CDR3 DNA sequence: TGTGCCAGCAGCTTAGGTGGGGGGACCCTCTTGAACACTGAAGCTTTCTTT.

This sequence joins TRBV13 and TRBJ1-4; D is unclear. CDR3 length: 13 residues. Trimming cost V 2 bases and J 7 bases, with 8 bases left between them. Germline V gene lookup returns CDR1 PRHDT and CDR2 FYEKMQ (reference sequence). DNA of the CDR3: TGTGCCAGCAGCTTACGCCGAGGTGAAAAACTGTTTTTT. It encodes CASSLRRGEKLFF. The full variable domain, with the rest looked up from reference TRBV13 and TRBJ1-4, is AAGVIQSPRHLIKEKRETATLKCYPIPRHDTVYWYQQGPGQDPQFLISFYEKMQSDKGSIPDRFSAQQFSDYHSELNMSSLELGDSALYFCASSLRRGEKLFFGSGTQLSVL.

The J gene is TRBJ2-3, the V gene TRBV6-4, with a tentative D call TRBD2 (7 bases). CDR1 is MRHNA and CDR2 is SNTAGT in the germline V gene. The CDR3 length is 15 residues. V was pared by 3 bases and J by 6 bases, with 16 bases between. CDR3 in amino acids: CASSESAGQADTQYF. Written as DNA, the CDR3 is TGTGCCAGCAGTGAATCAGCGGGACAAGCGGATACGCAGTATTTT.

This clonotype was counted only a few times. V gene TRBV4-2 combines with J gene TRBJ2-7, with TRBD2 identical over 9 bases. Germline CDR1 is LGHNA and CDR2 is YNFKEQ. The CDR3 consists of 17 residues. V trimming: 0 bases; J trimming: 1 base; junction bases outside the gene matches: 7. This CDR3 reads CASSQDGSGRLSYEQYF. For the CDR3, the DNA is TGTGCCAGCAGCCAAGATGGAAGCGGGAGGCTTTCCTACGAGCAGTACTTC.

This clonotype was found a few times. CDR3 DNA sequence: TGTGCCAGCAGCCCCCGGGCTAGCGGTTACAATGAGCAGTTCTTC. It specifies CASSPRASGYNEQFF. The chain combines TRBV7-2 with TRBJ2-1, with 7 bases that match TRBD2. There are 15 residues in the CDR3. The V and J ends lost 5 bases and 4 bases, in that order; junction bases with no gene match: 8. CDR1 is SGHTA, CDR2 FQGNSA, per germline. The whole variable domain, filled in from reference TRBV7-2 and TRBJ2-1, reads GAGVSQSPSNKVTEKGKDVELRCDPISGHTALYWYRQSLGQGLEFLIYFQGNSAPDKSGLPSDRFSAERTGGSVSTLTIQRTQQEDSAVYLCASSPRASGYNEQFFGPGTRLTVL.

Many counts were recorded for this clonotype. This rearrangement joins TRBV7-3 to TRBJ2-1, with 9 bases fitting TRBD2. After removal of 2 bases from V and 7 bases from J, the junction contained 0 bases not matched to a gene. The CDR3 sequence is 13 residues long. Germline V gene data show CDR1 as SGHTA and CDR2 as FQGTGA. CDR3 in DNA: TGTGCCAGCAGCTTAGGACTAGCGAATGAGCAGTTCTTC. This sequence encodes CASSLGLANEQFF.

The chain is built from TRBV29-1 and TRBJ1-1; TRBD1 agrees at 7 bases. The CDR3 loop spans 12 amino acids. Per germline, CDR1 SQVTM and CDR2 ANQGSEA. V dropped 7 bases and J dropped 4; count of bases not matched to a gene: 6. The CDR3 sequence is CSGATGSTEAFF. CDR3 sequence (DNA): TGCAGCGGAGCGACAGGGTCCACTGAAGCTTTCTTT. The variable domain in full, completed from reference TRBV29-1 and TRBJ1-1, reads SAVISQKPSRDICQRGTSLTIQCQVDSQVTMMFWYRQQPGQSLTLIATANQGSEATYESGFVIDKFPISRPNLTFSTLTVSNMSPEDSSIYLCSGATGSTEAFFGQGTRLTVV.

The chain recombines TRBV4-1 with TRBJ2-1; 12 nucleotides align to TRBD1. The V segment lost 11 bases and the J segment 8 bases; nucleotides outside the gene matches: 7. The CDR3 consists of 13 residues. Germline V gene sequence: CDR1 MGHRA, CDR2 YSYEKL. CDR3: CASTGQGAYEQFF. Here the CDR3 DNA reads TGCGCCTCTACGGGACAGGGGGCTTATGAGCAGTTCTTC.

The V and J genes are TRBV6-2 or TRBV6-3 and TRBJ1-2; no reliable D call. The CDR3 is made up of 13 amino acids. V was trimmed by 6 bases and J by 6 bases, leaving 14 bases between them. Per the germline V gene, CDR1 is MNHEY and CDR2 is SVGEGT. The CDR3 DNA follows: TGTGCCAGCAGAAGAACTGCAGAGGATGGCTACACCTTC. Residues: CASRRTAEDGYTF.

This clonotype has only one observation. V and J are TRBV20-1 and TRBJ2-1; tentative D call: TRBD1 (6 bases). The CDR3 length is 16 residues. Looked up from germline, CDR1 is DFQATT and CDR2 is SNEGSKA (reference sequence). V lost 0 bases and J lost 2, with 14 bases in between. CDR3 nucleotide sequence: TGCAGTGCTAGAGATCCGAGGGGGTTAGCCTACAATGAGCAGTTCTTC. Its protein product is CSARDPRGLAYNEQFF.

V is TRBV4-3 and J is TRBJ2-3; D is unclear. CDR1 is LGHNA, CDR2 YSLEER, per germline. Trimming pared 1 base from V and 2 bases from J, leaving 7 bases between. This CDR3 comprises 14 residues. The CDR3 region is CASSQAYYTDTQYF. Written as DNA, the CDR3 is TGCGCCAGCAGCCAAGCCTATTACACAGATACGCAGTATTTT.

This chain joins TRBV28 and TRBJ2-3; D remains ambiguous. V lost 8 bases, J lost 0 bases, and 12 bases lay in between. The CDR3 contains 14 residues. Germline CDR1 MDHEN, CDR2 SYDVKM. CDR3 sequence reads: CASLNYPSTDTQYF. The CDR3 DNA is TGTGCCAGCCTAAATTATCCTAGCACAGATACGCAGTATTTT. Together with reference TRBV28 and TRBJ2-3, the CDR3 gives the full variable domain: DVKVTQSSRYLVKRTGEKVFLECVQDMDHENMFWYRQDPGLGLRLIYFSYDVKMKEKGDIPEGYSVSREKKERFSLILESASTNQTSMYLCASLNYPSTDTQYFGPGTRLTVL.

CDR3 nucleotides: TGTGCCAGCAGTTACGTCTTTGGCAGTGTGAACACTGAAGCTTTCTTT. Its protein is CASSYVFGSVNTEAFF. The rearrangement links TRBV6-2 or TRBV6-3 to TRBJ1-1; unclear D gene. The CDR3 is made up of 16 amino acids. Germline CDR1 and CDR2: MNHEY and SVGEGT. The V end lost 2 bases, the J end lost 0 bases, and 13 bases lay between the germline ends.

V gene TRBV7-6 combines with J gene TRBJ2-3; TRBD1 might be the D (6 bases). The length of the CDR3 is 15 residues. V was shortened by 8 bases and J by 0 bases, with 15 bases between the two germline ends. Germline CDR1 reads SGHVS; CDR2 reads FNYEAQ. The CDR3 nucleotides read TGTGCCAGCCGACCGGGACAAGAAAGCACAGATACGCAGTATTTT. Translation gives CASRPGQESTDTQYF. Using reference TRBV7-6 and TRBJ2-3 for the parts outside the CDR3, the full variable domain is GAGVSQSPRYKVTKRGQDVALRCDPISGHVSLYWYRQALGQGPEFLTYFNYEAQQDKSGLPNDRFSAERPEGSISTLTIQRTEQRDSAMYRCASRPGQESTDTQYFGPGTRLTVL.

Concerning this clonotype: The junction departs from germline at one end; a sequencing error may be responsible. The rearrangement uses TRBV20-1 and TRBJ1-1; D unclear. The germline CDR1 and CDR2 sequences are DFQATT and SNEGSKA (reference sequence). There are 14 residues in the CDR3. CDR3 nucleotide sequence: TGCAGTGCTAGAGAGGTTCAGGCGAACACTGGAGCTTTCTTT. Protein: CSAREVQANTGAFF.

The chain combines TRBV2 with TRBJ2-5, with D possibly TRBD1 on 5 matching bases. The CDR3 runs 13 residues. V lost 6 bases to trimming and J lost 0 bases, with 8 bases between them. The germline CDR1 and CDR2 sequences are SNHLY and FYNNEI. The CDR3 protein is CASRRQYQETQYF. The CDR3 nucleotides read TGTGCCAGCAGAAGACAGTACCAAGAGACCCAGTACTTC.

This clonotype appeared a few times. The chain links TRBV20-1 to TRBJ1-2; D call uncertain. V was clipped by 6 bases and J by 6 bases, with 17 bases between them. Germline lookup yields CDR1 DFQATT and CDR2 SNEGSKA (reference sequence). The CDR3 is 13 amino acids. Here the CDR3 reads CSALTKIENGYTF. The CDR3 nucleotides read TGCAGTGCGTTGACCAAAATCGAGAATGGCTACACCTTC.

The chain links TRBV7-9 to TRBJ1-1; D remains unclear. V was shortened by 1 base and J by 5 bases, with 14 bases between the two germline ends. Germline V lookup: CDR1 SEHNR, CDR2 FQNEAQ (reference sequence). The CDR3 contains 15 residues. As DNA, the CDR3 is TGTGCCAGCAGCTTAGGCGGCGGGAGTCGGACTGAAGCTTTCTTT. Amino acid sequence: CASSLGGGSRTEAFF. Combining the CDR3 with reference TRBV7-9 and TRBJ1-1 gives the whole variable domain DTGVSQNPRHKITKRGQNVTFRCDPISEHNRLYWYRQTLGQGPEFLTYFQNEAQLEKSRLLSDRFSAERPKGSFSTLEIQRTEQGDSAMYLCASSLGGGSRTEAFFGQGTRLTVV.

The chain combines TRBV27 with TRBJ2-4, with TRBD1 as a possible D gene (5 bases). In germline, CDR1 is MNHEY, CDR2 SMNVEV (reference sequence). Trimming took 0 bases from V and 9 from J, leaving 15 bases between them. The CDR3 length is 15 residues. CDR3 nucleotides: TGTGCCAGCAGTTTATCGGGCCAGGGTCGAGGCATTCAGTACTTC. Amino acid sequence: CASSLSGQGRGIQYF.

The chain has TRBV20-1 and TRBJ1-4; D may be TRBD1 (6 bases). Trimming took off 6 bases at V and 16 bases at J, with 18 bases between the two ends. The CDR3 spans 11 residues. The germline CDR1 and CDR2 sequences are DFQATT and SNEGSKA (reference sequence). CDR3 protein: CSARGTGVRFF. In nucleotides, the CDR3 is TGCAGTGCGAGGGGGACGGGCGTTCGGTTTTTT.

CDR3 coding DNA: TGCGCCAGCAGCCAACTCCTAGGGGTAACCTTAGGGTACACCTTC. Protein: CASSQLLGVTLGYTF. This sequence joins TRBV4-1 and TRBJ2-7; D is perhaps TRBD1 (5 bases). The closer fit of TRBJ1-2 to the DNA end suggests the J call may be wrong. This CDR3 comprises 15 residues. Germline V gives CDR1 MGHRA, CDR2 YSYEKL.

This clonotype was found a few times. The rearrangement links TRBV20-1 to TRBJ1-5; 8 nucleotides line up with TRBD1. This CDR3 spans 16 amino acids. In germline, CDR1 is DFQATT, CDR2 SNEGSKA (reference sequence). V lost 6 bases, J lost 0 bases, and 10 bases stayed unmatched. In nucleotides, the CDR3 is TGCAGTGCCACCCCAGGGGGCAGATATAGCAATCAGCCCCAGCATTTT. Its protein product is CSATPGGRYSNQPQHF.

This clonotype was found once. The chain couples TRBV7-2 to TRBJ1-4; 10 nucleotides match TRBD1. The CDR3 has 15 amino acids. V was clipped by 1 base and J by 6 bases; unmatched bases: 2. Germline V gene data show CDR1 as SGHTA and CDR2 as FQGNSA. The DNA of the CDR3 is TGTGCCAGCAGCTTAGGGGGGACAGGGGATGAAAAACTGTTTTTT. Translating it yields CASSLGGTGDEKLFF.